This T cell receptor (beta chain) was found in a study of blood T cells in healthy people across ages. Regarding the study as a whole: Whereas aged donors had fewer naive CD4+ cells, long-lived donors had more of them and higher diversity.

This clonotype was counted a single time. Its antigen is not identified. Researchers isolated at least 6 million PBMCs per sample. A second PCR, run for about 7 to 11 cycles, used a sample-barcoded 5' primer plus a J-beta primer mix. TCRdb reprocessed the 5' RACE reads via MiXCR and lists one record per CDR3 protein. The sample has 890,000 or so distinct CDR3 sequences, approximately 65% seen once. Trimming removed 4 bases at V and 2 bases at J, with 10 bases between. The germline V gene has CDR1 SGHDT and CDR2 YYEEEE. The CDR3 totals 14 residues. The source is a man between 25 and 39 years old in good health. This chain uses TRBV5-6 with TRBJ2-1; D unclear. Sequencing was carried out using blood. CDR3 loop: CASSPGPPYNEQFF. In nucleotides, the CDR3 is TGTGCCAGCAGCCCTGGACCGCCCTACAATGAGCAGTTCTTC.